This T cell receptor (beta chain) was recovered during a study of cytomegalovirus exposure and HLA in healthy donors. Deletions cut 2 bases from V and 2 bases from J, with 11 bases between. The germline gives CDR1 SGHRS, CDR2 YFSETQ. The CDR3 runs 15 residues. This PCR relied on a set of 60 Vbeta primers and 13 Jbeta primers. Sequencing used immunoSEQ multiplex PCR; TCRdb keeps in-frame clones, though not all of them. The top ten hold roughly 5% of the sample, which has around 100,000 clones, 65% to 80% seen once. Only a few counts were recorded for this clone. The TCR sequence derives from a female donor in good health and CMV-seropositive. Sequencing was done on a sample of PBMCs. This chain joins TRBV5-1 and TRBJ1-3, with D perhaps matching TRBD1 (5 bases). The CDR3 region is CASSFGGVTGNTIYF. Written as DNA, the CDR3 is TGCGCCAGCAGCTTCGGGGGAGTTACTGGAAACACCATATATTTT.